The 11 T cell receptor beta chains below all came from one sample that was sequenced in a study of metastatic and nonmetastatic thyroid tumors. Through MiXCR, TCRdb re-clonotyped the PCR reads. The sample contains 5,500 to 9,000 clones, about 20% of which appear only once. Treatment of any kind had been given to no patient before thyroid surgery. The sequencing sample was made of adjacent normal tissue. These receptors were taken from a female donor with papillary thyroid cancer or a benign thyroid nodule (not recorded which). Some clones in this sample may be carry-over from other donors' samples.

The table lists this clone with many counts. At one end the junction does not follow the germline gene, possibly because of a read error. V is TRBV4-2 and J is TRBJ1-3; D call uncertain. CDR3 size: 20 residues. Germline lookup yields CDR1 LGHNA and CDR2 YNFKEQ. Here the CDR3 reads CASSQDQDTSIPFSGNTIYF. The CDR3 DNA is TGTGCCAGCAGTCAAGACCAAGACACATCCATTCCCTTCTCTGGAAACACAATATATTTT.

This sequence joins TRBV6-1 and TRBJ2-7, with D uncertain. CDR1 is MNHNS and CDR2 is SASEGT in the germline V gene. CDR3 length: 14 amino acids. Trimming took 4 bases from V and 3 from J, leaving 13 bases between them. CDR3 in amino acids: CASSGSHSRYEQYF. CDR3 DNA: TGTGCCAGCAGTGGCTCCCATTCCCGCTACGAGCAGTACTTC.

This clone was picked up a small number of times. The V call is TRBV6-5, the J call TRBJ2-7; no definite D call. V shed 9 bases and J shed 3 bases, with 12 bases lying between them. Germline CDR1 MNHEY, CDR2 SVGAGI. The length of the CDR3 is 12 residues. CDR3 nucleotides: TGTGCCAGTAGTATCCTCGGCTACGAGCAGTACTTC. This sequence encodes CASSILGYEQYF.

This clone was recorded at least ten times. A much bigger clone sits one base away, suggesting this may be a read error. Within the sample, other DNA sequences also encode this same CDR3. The rearrangement links TRBV20-1 to TRBJ2-7; D call uncertain. V dropped 5 bases and J dropped 1 base, with 6 bases sitting between them. Per the germline V gene, CDR1 is DFQATT and CDR2 is SNEGSKA (reference sequence). The CDR3 has 11 amino acids. The CDR3 DNA reads TGCAGTGCTCCTCTATCCTACGAGCAGTACTTC. It codes for CSAPLSYEQYF.

Many counts were recorded for this clone. A much larger clonotype is one base distant, so this may be a read error. This CDR3 fails to terminate in the conserved phenylalanine or tryptophan, so it likely reflects a read error. This chain connects TRBV19 to TRBJ2-1; D might be TRBD1 or TRBD2, each matching 5 bases. Germline V gene data show CDR1 as LNHDA and CDR2 as SQIVND (reference sequence). The V gene lost 5 bases and the J gene lost 3 bases, with 17 bases spanning the gap. The CDR3 covers 16 residues. The CDR3 loop reads CASSPYRDGFYNEQFL. The CDR3 DNA reads as TGTGCCAGTAGTCCCTACCGGGACGGCTTCTACAATGAGCAGTTCCTC.

There are many counts of this clone. Relative to the germline gene, one junction end is altered; a read error may explain this. V gene TRBV5-4 combines with J gene TRBJ2-5, with 12 bases that match TRBD2. The CDR3 is made up of 15 amino acids. Germline CDR1 is SGHNT and CDR2 is YYREEE (reference sequence). The CDR3 DNA reads TGCGCCAGCAGCATAGGACTAGCGGGGCGGGAGACCCAGTACTTC. Its translation is CASSIGLAGRETQYF.

The V and J genes are TRBV20-1 and TRBJ2-1; 10 bases agree with TRBD2. Germline V gene sequence: CDR1 DFQATT, CDR2 SNEGSKA (reference sequence). The CDR3 has 14 residues. V shed 8 bases and J 10 bases; nucleotides not matched to a gene: 14. CDR3 bases: TGCAGTCCCGAGTTAGCGGGGGGCTCGAGGGAGCAGTTCTTC. It specifies CSPELAGGSREQFF.

The chain is built from TRBV6-6 and TRBJ2-1; no clear D gene. V gave up 0 bases and J gave up 10 bases, with 7 bases separating them. The CDR3 length is 12 residues. CDR1 MNHNY and CDR2 SVGAGI come from the germline V gene (reference sequence). For the CDR3, the DNA is TGTGCCAGCAGTTACTCCGGGCTGGAGCAGTTCTTC. Its protein product is CASSYSGLEQFF.

This clone is classed as medium-sized. This chain uses TRBV7-3 with TRBJ2-2, with a tentative D call TRBD1 (6 bases). Germline-derived CDR1 and CDR2 are SGHTA and FQGTGA. V lost 0 bases to trimming and J lost 1 base, with 6 bases between them. The CDR3 length is 15 residues. For the CDR3, the DNA is TGTGCCAGCAGCTTAACGACAGGGAACACCGGGGAGCTGTTTTTT. Translated, it gives CASSLTTGNTGELFF.

By its share, this clone is large. Other DNA sequences from this sample encode an identical CDR3 as well. The chain employs TRBV4-1 and TRBJ1-5, with D possibly matching TRBD1 (5 bases). In germline, CDR1 is MGHRA, CDR2 YSYEKL. The CDR3 spans 15 residues. The V gene lost 1 base and the J gene lost 1 base, with 8 bases spanning the gap. The DNA of the CDR3 is TGCGCCAGCAGCCAAGTCCCAGGGAGCAATCAGCCCCAGCATTTT. Protein product: CASSQVPGSNQPQHF.

By sample share, this clone is medium-sized. The chain employs TRBV6-5 and TRBJ2-6; TRBD1 matches at 8 bases. From germline, CDR1 is MNHEY and CDR2 SVGAGI. The length of the CDR3 is 21 residues. J gave up 2 bases and V 2 bases, and 17 bases lay outside the gene matches. The CDR3 loop is CASSYPFLGGTGDTGANVLTF. CDR3 DNA sequence: TGTGCCAGCAGTTACCCATTTCTCGGAGGGACAGGAGACACTGGGGCCAACGTCCTGACTTTC.